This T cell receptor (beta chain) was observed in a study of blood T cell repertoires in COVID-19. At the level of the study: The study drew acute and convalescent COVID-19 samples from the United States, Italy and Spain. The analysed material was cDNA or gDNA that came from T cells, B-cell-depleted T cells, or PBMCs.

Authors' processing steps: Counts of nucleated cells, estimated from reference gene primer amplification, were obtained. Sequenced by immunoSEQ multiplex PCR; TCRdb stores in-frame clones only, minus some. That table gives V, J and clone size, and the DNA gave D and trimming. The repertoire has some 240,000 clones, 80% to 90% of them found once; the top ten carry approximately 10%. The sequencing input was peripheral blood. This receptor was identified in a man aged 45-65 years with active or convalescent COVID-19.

CDR3 amino acids: CASSLKTGANYGYTF. DNA of the CDR3: TGTGCCAGCAGCCTAAAGACAGGGGCGAACTATGGCTACACCTTC. The chain is built from TRBV5-4 and TRBJ1-2; 8 bases align to TRBD1. This CDR3 spans 15 amino acids. Looked up from germline, CDR1 is SGHNT and CDR2 is YYREEE (reference sequence). V was pared by 4 bases and J by 2 bases, with 7 bases of the junction left unmatched.